The present T cell receptor beta chain was sequenced within a study of CD8 T cells in Susac syndrome (dated by TCRdb to the late 2010s). For the study in its entirety: Repertoire sequencing was used to test whether CD8+ T cell activation and differentiation in Susac syndrome was antigen driven.

RNA was extracted using the RNeasy kit, and about 0.5 to 1 microgram was reverse transcribed with random hexamers. TCR beta CDR3 regions were amplified with the immunoSEQ multiplex PCR assay covering 54 Vbeta and 13 Jbeta segments. PCR amplification bias was corrected using a synthetic template baseline for primer optimization and computational correction. Per the source publication's procedure: Only productive sequences were kept, with reads annotated to V, D and J genes according to IMGT and analyzed in immunoSEQ Analyzer. Clonality was calculated as one minus the Shannon entropy normalized by log2 of the number of productive unique sequences. For each patient and control, public and private clones were evaluated within the 100 most prevalent clones. Susac-specific clones were defined as absent from healthy and MS cohorts, 850 to 1,300 published viral clones and other ImmuneACCESS disease sequences. TCRdb ran its own pipeline on the public reads, namely fastp trimming at Q25 and MiXCR clone calling, and kept in-frame beta chains. A single entry per CDR3 protein holds the most common genes and DNA from its merged rows. These V and J calls derive from TCRdb rather than the authors' analysis. A total of about 110,000 distinct CDR3 sequences appear in this sample, roughly 96% of them only once. The ten largest account for just over 0.095% of the sample.

What the authors observed across the whole study: The number of individuals in the TCR sequencing and HLA analysis was acknowledged as relatively small.

V and J lose 5 bases and 4 bases, and a span of 13 bases separates them. The CDR3 starts with the cysteine, ends with the phenylalanine, and has 14 residues. The CDR3 DNA has 42 bases and is translated from base 1. CDR1 and CDR2 are drawn from the germline V gene: SGHNT, YENEEA. High-throughput TCR beta sequencing profiled peripheral blood CD8+ and CD4+ T cells from healthy donors, Susac syndrome patients and multiple sclerosis patients. Healthy donors were age- and sex-matched controls. Bulk CD8+ and CD4+ T cells were purified by magnetic negative isolation, while CD8+ TEMRA cells were enriched using FACS. Blood was collected in EDTA tubes and processed within 24 hours, with PBMCs isolated through density gradient centrifugation. PBMCs destined for TCR sequencing were cryopreserved in liquid nitrogen and later thawed in a 37 °C water bath. Purity of sorted or isolated CD4+, CD8+ and CD8+ TEMRA cells was at least 90%.

This clonotype was seen just once. Its specific antigen is unknown. No base qualities exist here, and no much larger clone lies one base off it. A lone read gives weak evidence. Recombination linked TRBV11-3 to TRBJ2-3; a confident D gene designation cannot be given. Sequencing was performed on CD4+ T cells from PBMCs. The origin of this receptor is a human donor in good health. The encoded CDR3 is CASSPRSGSDTQYF. DNA sequence: TGTGCCAGCAGCCCCCGTAGTGGGTCAGATACGCAGTATTTT.